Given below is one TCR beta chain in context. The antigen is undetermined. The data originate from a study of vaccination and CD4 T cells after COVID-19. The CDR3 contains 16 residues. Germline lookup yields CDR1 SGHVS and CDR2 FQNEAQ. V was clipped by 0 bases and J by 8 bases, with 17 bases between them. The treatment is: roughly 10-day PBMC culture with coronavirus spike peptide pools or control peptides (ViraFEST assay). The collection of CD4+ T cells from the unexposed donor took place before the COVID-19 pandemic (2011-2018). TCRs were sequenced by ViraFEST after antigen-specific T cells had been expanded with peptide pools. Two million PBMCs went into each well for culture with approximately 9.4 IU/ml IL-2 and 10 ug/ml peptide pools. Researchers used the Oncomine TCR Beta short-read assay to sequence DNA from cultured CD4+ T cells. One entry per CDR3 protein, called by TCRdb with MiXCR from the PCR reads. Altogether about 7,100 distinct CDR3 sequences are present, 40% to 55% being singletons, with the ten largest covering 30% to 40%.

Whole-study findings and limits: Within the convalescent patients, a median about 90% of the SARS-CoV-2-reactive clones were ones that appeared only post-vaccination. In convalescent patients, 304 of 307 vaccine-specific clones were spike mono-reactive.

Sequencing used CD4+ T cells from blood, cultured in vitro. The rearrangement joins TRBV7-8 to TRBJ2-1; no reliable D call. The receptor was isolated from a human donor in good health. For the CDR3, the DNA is TGTGCCAGCAGCTTAGCGGAGTGGGTCTTACGACATGAGCAGTTCTTC. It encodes CASSLAEWVLRHEQFF.